This is a list of T cell receptor beta chains from one sample in a study of CD8+CD57+ T cells in acquired aplastic anemia. TCRdb processed the reads anew with MiXCR; each CDR3 protein has one entry. The table has under 150,000 distinct CDR3 sequences, roughly 40% seen once. Specimen: sorted CD4+, CD8+, or CD8+CD57+ T cells (not recorded which) from PBMCs. The receptor set was obtained from a human donor with aplastic anemia. Each CDR3 is given with its conserved first and last residue. Fields, in order: V gene, J gene, CDR3 protein.

>TRBV19|TRBJ1-3
CASRTGPWGNTIYF
>TRBV20-1|TRBJ1-5
CSAFKGAGGDQPQHF
>TRBV20-1|TRBJ2-7
CSARDPLAGGIEQYF
>TRBV15|TRBJ1-2
CATSREPGSYTF
>TRBV5-5|TRBJ2-5
CASSLGLVAETQYF
>TRBV6-5|TRBJ1-1
CASSPTGGTWNTEAFF
>TRBV5-1|TRBJ2-1
CASSPDSNEQFF
>TRBV9|TRBJ2-7
CASSVGWGYEQYF
>TRBV6-4|TRBJ1-6
CASSYSQGRVSPLHF
>TRBV7-6|TRBJ2-5
CASSPKRTLIQETQYF
>TRBV5-1|TRBJ2-3
CASSQDHRGTDTQYF
>TRBV15|TRBJ2-7
CATSRGQGDEQYF
>TRBV12-3/TRBV12-4|TRBJ1-2
CASSSDTRRRFYGYTF
>TRBV5-1|TRBJ1-1
CASSLGNGANTEAFF
>TRBV19|TRBJ2-5
CASGTETQYF
>TRBV5-1|TRBJ1-4
CASSLEGGAGEKLFF
>TRBV20-1|TRBJ2-5
CSAIRGGGATQYF
>TRBV2|TRBJ1-1
CASSENNLGRTEAFF
>TRBV4-2|TRBJ1-4
CASSQDRAGSEKLFF
>TRBV2|TRBJ2-7
CASSSWDRESYEQYF
>TRBV2|TRBJ2-5
CASKASGGEETQYF
>TRBV11-2|TRBJ2-5
CASSLGTSGGGIQETQYF
>TRBV10-3|TRBJ2-7
CAISGSPGYEQYF
>TRBV5-5|TRBJ2-3
CASSPVLGGTDTQYF
>TRBV27|TRBJ1-5
CASSLQYSNQPQHF
>TRBV3-1|TRBJ2-3
CASSGAGDPDTQYF
>TRBV7-9|TRBJ1-1
CASRPTGGNTEAFF
>TRBV19|TRBJ1-5
CASSPRTGDTDQPQHF
>TRBV2|TRBJ2-1
CASSRTGFNEQFF
>TRBV10-1|TRBJ2-1
CASSPTSGGANEQFF
>TRBV30|TRBJ2-1
CAWSRGRAGLYNEQFF
>TRBV7-8|TRBJ2-5
CASSNPGLAGARETQYF
>TRBV19|TRBJ1-2
CASSPRDSTNYGYTF
>TRBV10-3|TRBJ1-2
CAIRRGVNYGYTF
>TRBV3-1|TRBJ1-1
CASSHTDGEAFF
>TRBV10-3|TRBJ2-1
CASSPWGTGNEQFF
>TRBV2|TRBJ2-7
CASSEAIVHEQYF
>TRBV7-7|TRBJ2-1
CASSPGGNEQFF
>TRBV29-1|TRBJ2-7
CSVEEDTTQTYEQYF
>TRBV9|TRBJ1-2
CASSAETARAFGYTF
>TRBV6-2/TRBV6-3|TRBJ1-5
CASSYSSRRDRQPQHF
>TRBV6-4|TRBJ1-1
CASSATAMNTEAFF
>TRBV20-1|TRBJ1-5
CSAEEDSYSNQPQHF
>TRBV5-6|TRBJ2-6
CASSSPRGSGANVLTF
>TRBV19|TRBJ1-1
CASRVGLNTEAFF
>TRBV6-1|TRBJ2-1
CASTLRGTYNEQFF
>TRBV6-5|TRBJ2-5
CASSYARTGTGKETQYF
>TRBV24-1|TRBJ2-1
CATSDWSSGTDNEQFF
>TRBV13|TRBJ2-5
CASSFARKTQYF